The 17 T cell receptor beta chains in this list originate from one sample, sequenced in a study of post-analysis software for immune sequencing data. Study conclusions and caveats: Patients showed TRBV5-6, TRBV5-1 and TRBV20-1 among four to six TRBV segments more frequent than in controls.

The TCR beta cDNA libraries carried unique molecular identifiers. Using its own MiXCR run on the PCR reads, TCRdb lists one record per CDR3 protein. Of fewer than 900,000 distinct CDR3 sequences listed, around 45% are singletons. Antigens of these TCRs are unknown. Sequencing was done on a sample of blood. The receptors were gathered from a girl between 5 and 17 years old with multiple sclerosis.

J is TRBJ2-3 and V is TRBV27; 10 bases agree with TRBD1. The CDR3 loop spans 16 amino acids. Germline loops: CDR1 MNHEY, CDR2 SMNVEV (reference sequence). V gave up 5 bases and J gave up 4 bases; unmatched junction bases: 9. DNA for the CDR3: TGTGCCAGCAGTACTCAGGGACAGGGGACGGCAGATACGCAGTATTTT. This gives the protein CASSTQGQGTADTQYF.

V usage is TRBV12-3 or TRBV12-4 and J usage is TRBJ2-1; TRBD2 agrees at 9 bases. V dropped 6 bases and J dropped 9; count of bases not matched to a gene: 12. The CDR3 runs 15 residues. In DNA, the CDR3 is TGTGCCAGCAGCCCCTCACTAGCGGGTAAGGTTGAGCAGTTCTTC. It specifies CASSPSLAGKVEQFF.

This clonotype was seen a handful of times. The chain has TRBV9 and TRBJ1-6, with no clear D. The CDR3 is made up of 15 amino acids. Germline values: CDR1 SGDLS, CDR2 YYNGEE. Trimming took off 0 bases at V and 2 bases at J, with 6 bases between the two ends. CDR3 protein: CASSVGGTYNSPLHF. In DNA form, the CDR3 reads TGTGCCAGCAGCGTAGGTGGGACCTATAATTCACCCCTCCACTTT.

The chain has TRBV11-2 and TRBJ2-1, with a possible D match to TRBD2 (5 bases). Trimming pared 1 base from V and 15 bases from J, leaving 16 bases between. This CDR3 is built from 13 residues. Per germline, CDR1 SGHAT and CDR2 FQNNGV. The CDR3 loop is CASSLGAFRGMFF. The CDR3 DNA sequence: TGTGCCAGCAGCTTAGGAGCATTCCGAGGGATGTTCTTC. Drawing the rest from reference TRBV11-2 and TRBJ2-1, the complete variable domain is EAGVAQSPRYKIIEKRQSVAFWCNPISGHATLYWYQQILGQGPKLLIQFQNNGVVDDSQLPKDRFSAERLKGVDSTLKIQPAKLEDSAVYLCASSLGAFRGMFFGPGTRLTVL.

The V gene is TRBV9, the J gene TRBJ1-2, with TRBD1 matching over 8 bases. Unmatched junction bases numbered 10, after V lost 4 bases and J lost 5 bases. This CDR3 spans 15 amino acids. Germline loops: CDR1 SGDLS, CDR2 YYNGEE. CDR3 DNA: TGTGCCAGCAGCCCGAGACAGGGGATTGGGTATGGCTACACCTTC. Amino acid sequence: CASSPRQGIGYGYTF.

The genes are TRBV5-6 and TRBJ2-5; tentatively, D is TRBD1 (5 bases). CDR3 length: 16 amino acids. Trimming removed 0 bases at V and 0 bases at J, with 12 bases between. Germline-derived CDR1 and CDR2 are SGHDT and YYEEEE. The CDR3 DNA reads TGTGCCAGCAGCTTGGGCGACAGTCGGTACCAAGAGACCCAGTACTTC. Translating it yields CASSLGDSRYQETQYF.

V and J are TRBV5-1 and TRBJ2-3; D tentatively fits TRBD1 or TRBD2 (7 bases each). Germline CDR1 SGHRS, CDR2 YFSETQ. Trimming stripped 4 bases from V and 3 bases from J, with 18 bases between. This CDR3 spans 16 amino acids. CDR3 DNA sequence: TGCGCCAGCAGCCTCCTGACAGGGAGGGGAACAGATACGCAGTATTTT. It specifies CASSLLTGRGTDTQYF.

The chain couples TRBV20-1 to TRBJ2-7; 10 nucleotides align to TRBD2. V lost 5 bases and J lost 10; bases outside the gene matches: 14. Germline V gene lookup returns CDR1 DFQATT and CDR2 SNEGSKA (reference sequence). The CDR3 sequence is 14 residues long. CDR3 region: CSARLAGVRGDQYF. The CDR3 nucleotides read TGCAGTGCTCGACTAGCGGGCGTAAGGGGGGACCAGTACTTC.

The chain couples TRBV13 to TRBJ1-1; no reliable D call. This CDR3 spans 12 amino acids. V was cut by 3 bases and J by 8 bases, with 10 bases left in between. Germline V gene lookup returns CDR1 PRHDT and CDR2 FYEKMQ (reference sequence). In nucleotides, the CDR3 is TGTGCCAGCAGCTTGGGTTGGCTCGAAGCTTTCTTT. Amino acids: CASSLGWLEAFF.

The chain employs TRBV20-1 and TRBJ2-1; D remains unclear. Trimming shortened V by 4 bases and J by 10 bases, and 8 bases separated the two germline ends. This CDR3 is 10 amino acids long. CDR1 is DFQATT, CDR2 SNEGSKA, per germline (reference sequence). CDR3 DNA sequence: TGCAGTGCTACCGGGTCGGAGCAGTTCTTC. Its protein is CSATGSEQFF.

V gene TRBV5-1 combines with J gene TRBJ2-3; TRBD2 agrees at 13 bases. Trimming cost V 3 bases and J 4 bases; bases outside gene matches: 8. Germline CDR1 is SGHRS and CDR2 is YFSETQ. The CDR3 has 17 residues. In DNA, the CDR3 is TGCGCCAGCAGCTCCGGACTAGCGGGAGCCCCTGCAGATACGCAGTATTTT. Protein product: CASSSGLAGAPADTQYF. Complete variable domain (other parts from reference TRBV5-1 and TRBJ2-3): KAGVTQTPRYLIKTRGQQVTLSCSPISGHRSVSWYQQTPGQGLQFLFEYFSETQRNKGNFPGRFSGRQFSNSRSEMNVSTLELGDSALYLCASSSGLAGAPADTQYFGPGTRLTVL.

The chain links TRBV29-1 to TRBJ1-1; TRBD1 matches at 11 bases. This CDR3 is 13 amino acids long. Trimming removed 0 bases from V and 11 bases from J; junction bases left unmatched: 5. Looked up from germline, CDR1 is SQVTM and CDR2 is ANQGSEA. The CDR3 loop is CSVEDGQGARAFF. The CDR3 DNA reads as TGCAGCGTTGAAGATGGACAGGGGGCGAGGGCTTTCTTT.

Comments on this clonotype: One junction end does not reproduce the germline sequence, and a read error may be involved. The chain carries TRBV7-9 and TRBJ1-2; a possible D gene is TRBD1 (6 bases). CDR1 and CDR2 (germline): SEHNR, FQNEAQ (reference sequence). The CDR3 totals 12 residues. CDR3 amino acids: CAGSPTGYGYTF. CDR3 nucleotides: TGTGCCGGCAGCCCCACAGGGTATGGCTACACCTTC.

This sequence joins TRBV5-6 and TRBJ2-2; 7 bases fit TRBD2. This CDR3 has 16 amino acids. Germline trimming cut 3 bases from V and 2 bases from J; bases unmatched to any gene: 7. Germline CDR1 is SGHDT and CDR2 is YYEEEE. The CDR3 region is CASSYTSVVNTGELFF. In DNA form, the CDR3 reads TGTGCCAGCAGCTACACTAGCGTAGTCAACACCGGGGAGCTGTTTTTT.

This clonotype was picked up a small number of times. The CDR3 loop reads CSVGGTGNNEKLFF. The CDR3 DNA is TGCAGCGTCGGAGGGACAGGGAATAATGAAAAACTGTTTTTT. The chain links TRBV29-1 to TRBJ1-4; 9 bases align to TRBD1. The ends lost 6 bases at V and 4 bases at J; junction bases unmatched: 6. The germline V gene has CDR1 SQVTM and CDR2 ANQGSEA. The CDR3 has 14 residues.

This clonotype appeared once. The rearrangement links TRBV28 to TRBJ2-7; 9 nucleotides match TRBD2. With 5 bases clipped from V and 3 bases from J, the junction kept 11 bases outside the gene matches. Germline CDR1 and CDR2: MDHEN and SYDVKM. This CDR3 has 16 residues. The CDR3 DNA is TGTGCCAGCAGTCCCATAGCGGGAGAGCAGAGCTACGAGCAGTACTTC. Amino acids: CASSPIAGEQSYEQYF. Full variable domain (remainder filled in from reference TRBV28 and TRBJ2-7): DVKVTQSSRYLVKRTGEKVFLECVQDMDHENMFWYRQDPGLGLRLIYFSYDVKMKEKGDIPEGYSVSREKKERFSLILESASTNQTSMYLCASSPIAGEQSYEQYFGPGTRLTVT.

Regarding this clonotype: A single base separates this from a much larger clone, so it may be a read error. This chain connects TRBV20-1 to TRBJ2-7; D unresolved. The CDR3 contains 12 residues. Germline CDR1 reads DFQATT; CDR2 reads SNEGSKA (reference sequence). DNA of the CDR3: TGCAGTGCTAGGACTCCCTCCTACGAGCGGTACTTC. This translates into CSARTPSYERYF.